The 29 T cell receptor beta chains below come from one sample, sequenced in a study of T cells in localized non-small cell lung cancer. Only in-frame clones appear in the TCRdb table, and some are missing; sequencing was by immunoSEQ multiplex PCR. The repertoire includes approximately 24,000 clones, roughly 80% of them detected once, and 9.6% sits in the top ten. Sequenced here: peripheral blood, sampled before any cancer treatment. Receptors were obtained from a man aged 40 to 69 with stage III squamous cell lung carcinoma.

V and J are TRBV7-9 and TRBJ1-1; D is uncertain. The CDR3 length is 14 residues. V was clipped by 3 bases and J by 5 bases, with 13 bases between them. CDR1 and CDR2 from the germline V gene are SEHNR and FQNEAQ (reference sequence). CDR3 in DNA: TGTGCCAGCAGCTTGTTTATAAGTAGAACTGAAGCTTTCTTT. Protein product: CASSLFISRTEAFF.

This chain uses TRBV28 with TRBJ2-7, with 8 bases lining up with TRBD2. The V gene's germline CDR1 is MDHEN and CDR2 SYDVKM. Trimming cost V 5 bases and J 0 bases; bases outside gene matches: 6. This CDR3 has 15 amino acids. The CDR3 sequence: CASSNSGTSSYEQYF. The CDR3, as DNA: TGTGCCAGCAGTAACAGCGGGACTAGCTCCTACGAGCAGTACTTC.

This chain uses TRBV30 with TRBJ2-2; D unclear. Germline values: CDR1 GTSNPN, CDR2 SVGIG (reference sequence). Trimming took 1 base from V and 0 from J, leaving 3 bases between them. This CDR3 comprises 13 residues. CDR3 nucleotides: TGTGCCTGGAGTGAGTCGAACACCGGGGAGCTGTTTTTT. It translates to CAWSESNTGELFF.

The chain recombines TRBV6-1 with TRBJ1-3, with 9 bases that match TRBD1. Trimming cost V 3 bases and J 7 bases; bases outside gene matches: 7. The CDR3 sequence is 15 residues long. CDR1 is MNHNS, CDR2 SASEGT, per germline. Here the CDR3 DNA reads TGTGCCAGCAGTGACTCCGACAGGGGGGACAACACCATATATTTT. It yields the protein CASSDSDRGDNTIYF.

V usage is TRBV9 and J usage is TRBJ1-4; no definite D call. V was pared by 1 base and J by 6 bases, with 13 bases between. The CDR3 has 15 amino acids. Germline V gene lookup returns CDR1 SGDLS and CDR2 YYNGEE. The CDR3 is CASSVSPRFDEKLFF. In DNA form, the CDR3 reads TGTGCCAGCAGCGTATCGCCCCGTTTCGATGAAAAACTGTTTTTT. Complete variable domain (other parts from reference TRBV9 and TRBJ1-4): DSGVTQTPKHLITATGQRVTLRCSPRSGDLSVYWYQQSLDQGLQFLIQYYNGEERAKGNILERFSAQQFPDLHSELNLSSLELGDSALYFCASSVSPRFDEKLFFGSGTQLSVL.

In nucleotides, the CDR3 is TGTGCCACCAGCGAACGGACAGGGGTAAATCAGCCCCAGCATTTT. This encodes CATSERTGVNQPQHF. V usage is TRBV15 and J usage is TRBJ1-5; TRBD1 aligns across 9 bases. Germline trimming cut 5 bases from V and 4 bases from J; bases unmatched to any gene: 6. The CDR3 loop spans 15 amino acids. Per the germline V gene, CDR1 is LNHNV and CDR2 is YYDKDF (reference sequence). The complete variable domain, with remaining parts taken from reference TRBV15 and TRBJ1-5, reads DAMVIQNPRYQVTQFGKPVTLSCSQTLNHNVMYWYQQKSSQAPKLLFHYYDKDFNNEADTPDNFQSRRPNTSFCFLDIRSPGLGDTAMYLCATSERTGVNQPQHFGDGTRLSIL.

The count of this clone is one. This chain joins TRBV18 and TRBJ2-5, with D possibly being TRBD1 or TRBD2 (5 bases each). Deletions cut 5 bases from V and 1 base from J, with 14 bases between. The germline V gene has CDR1 KGHSH and CDR2 LQKENI. The CDR3 runs 15 residues. CDR3 nucleotides: TGTGCCAGCTCAACTGGAATCGGGACCCAAGAGACCCAGTACTTC. It yields the protein CASSTGIGTQETQYF.

The gene calls are TRBV6-5 and TRBJ1-2, with TRBD1 identical over 11 bases. V lost 3 bases and J lost 2; bases outside the gene matches: 2. CDR3 size: 15 residues. CDR1 MNHEY and CDR2 SVGAGI come from the germline V gene. The CDR3: CASSYGQGANYGYTF. The DNA for the CDR3 is TGTGCCAGCAGTTATGGACAGGGGGCAAACTATGGCTACACCTTC.

The J gene is TRBJ2-7, the V gene TRBV2; 8 nucleotides align to TRBD2. This CDR3 spans 17 amino acids. Germline CDR1 is SNHLY and CDR2 is FYNNEI. J was trimmed by 3 bases and V by 0 bases; bases with no gene match: 10. In DNA, the CDR3 is TGTGCCAGCAGTGAAGCGGGTCTTACCGCGGGGGGCTACGAGCAGTACTTC. Translating it yields CASSEAGLTAGGYEQYF.

The genes are TRBV6-1 and TRBJ2-3; the D is unclear. Looked up from germline, CDR1 is MNHNS and CDR2 is SASEGT. With 2 bases removed from V and 5 bases from J, the gap between germline ends came to 5 bases. CDR3 size: 12 residues. In nucleotides, the CDR3 is TGTGCCAGCAGTGAATGGGGAGATACGCAGTATTTT. It codes for CASSEWGDTQYF.

The chain uses TRBV27 and TRBJ2-7; the match to TRBD2 covers 8 bases. The germline gives CDR1 MNHEY, CDR2 SMNVEV (reference sequence). The J segment lost 3 bases and the V segment lost 4 bases, leaving 8 bases of the junction unmatched. There are 15 residues in the CDR3. CDR3 in amino acids: CASSSVGTSLYEQYF. The DNA of the CDR3 is TGTGCCAGCAGTTCAGTCGGGACTAGTCTCTACGAGCAGTACTTC.

The chain combines TRBV27 with TRBJ2-1; 7 bases are a match to TRBD1. This CDR3 region has 15 residues. J was trimmed by 3 bases and V by 4 bases; bases with no gene match: 6. Germline CDR1 and CDR2: MNHEY and SMNVEV (reference sequence). The CDR3 region has the DNA TGTGCCAGCAGTTCGACAGGGTTTGGCTACAATGAGCAGTTCTTC. Encoded protein: CASSSTGFGYNEQFF.

The chain employs TRBV6-1 and TRBJ2-1, with a possible D match to TRBD2 (5 bases). CDR1 and CDR2 from the germline V gene are MNHNS and SASEGT. Trimming pared 4 bases from V and 7 bases from J, leaving 20 bases between. CDR3 length equals 16 residues. The chain's CDR3 is CASSGGTRFVVNEQFF. CDR3 DNA: TGTGCCAGCAGTGGGGGAACTAGATTCGTTGTTAATGAGCAGTTCTTC.

The chain has TRBV4-1 and TRBJ1-1; D remains unclear. The V gene's germline CDR1 is MGHRA and CDR2 YSYEKL. Trimming cost V 0 bases and J 4 bases, with 9 bases left between them. The CDR3 totals 14 residues. The CDR3 DNA is TGCGCCAGCAGCCAAGATTCCCCTGGCACTGAAGCTTTCTTT. It encodes CASSQDSPGTEAFF.

The chain links TRBV21-1 to TRBJ1-6; the table's TRBD1 call for D was not verified on the DNA. TRBV21-1 is a known pseudogene. The CDR3 contains 16 residues. CDR3 residues: CASSTRDNRYNSPLHF. The CDR3 DNA sequence: TGTGCCAGCAGCACCCGGGACAATCGTTATAATTCACCCCTCCACTTT.

This sequence joins TRBV4-1 and TRBJ1-1; maybe TRBD1 (5 bases). Between the trimmed V and J ends, which lost 0 bases and 5 bases, there was a span of 7 bases. The CDR3 totals 13 residues. Germline assignment: CDR1 MGHRA and CDR2 YSYEKL. The CDR3 sequence: CASSQDRGTEAFF. CDR3 sequence (DNA): TGCGCCAGCAGCCAAGATCGGGGGACTGAAGCTTTCTTT.

The chain is built from TRBV30 and TRBJ1-1; no clear D gene. Per the germline V gene, CDR1 is GTSNPN and CDR2 is SVGIG (reference sequence). This CDR3 is built from 11 residues. V was clipped by 1 base and J by 5 bases, with 5 bases between them. CDR3 DNA sequence: TGTGCCTGGAGTGAGGTGACTGAAGCTTTCTTT. It translates to CAWSEVTEAFF.

The chain combines TRBV5-4 with TRBJ1-2; 10 bases line up with TRBD1. Trimming removed 5 bases from V and 7 bases from J; junction bases left unmatched: 11. The CDR3 runs to 15 residues. The germline CDR1 and CDR2 sequences are SGHNT and YYREEE (reference sequence). Here the CDR3 DNA reads TGTGCCAGCAGGCCTCCGGGACAGGGGATTCCTGGCTACACCTTC. Protein: CASRPPGQGIPGYTF.

This sequence joins TRBV27 and TRBJ1-1, with D unclear. Trimming removed 3 bases from V and 4 bases from J, with 15 bases in between. CDR1 is MNHEY and CDR2 is SMNVEV in the germline V gene (reference sequence). This CDR3 is built from 15 residues. For the CDR3, the DNA is TGTGCCAGCAGTTTTCAAGGTTTTTCTTCCACTGAAGCTTTCTTT. Amino acids: CASSFQGFSSTEAFF.

The chain joins TRBV27 to TRBJ2-3, with TRBD2 matching 11 bases. CDR3 length: 16 residues. Trimming cost V 4 bases and J 5 bases; bases outside gene matches: 8. Germline CDR1 MNHEY, CDR2 SMNVEV (reference sequence). CDR3 protein: CASSSPSGTSGDTQYF. In DNA form, the CDR3 reads TGTGCCAGCAGTTCCCCCTCCGGGACTAGCGGAGATACGCAGTATTTT.

The chain uses TRBV6-1 and TRBJ2-7; D remains unclear. Trimming stripped 6 bases from V and 2 bases from J, with 14 bases between. There are 14 residues in the CDR3. CDR1 and CDR2 (germline): MNHNS, SASEGT. This CDR3 is CASRAPSAAYEQYF. CDR3 sequence (DNA): TGTGCCAGCAGGGCCCCCAGCGCCGCCTACGAGCAGTACTTC.

This chain uses TRBV14 with TRBJ1-2; no definite D call. Germline assignment: CDR1 SGHDN and CDR2 FVKESK. The CDR3 loop spans 13 amino acids. V lost 8 bases and J 8 bases, leaving 18 bases between the germline ends. The CDR3 region is CASGQSSPGGYTF. DNA of the CDR3: TGTGCCAGCGGGCAGAGTTCTCCGGGCGGCTACACCTTC.

The chain recombines TRBV27 with TRBJ2-6; 15 positions agree with TRBD2. V was pared by 6 bases and J by 4 bases, with 10 bases of the junction left unmatched. CDR1 and CDR2 from the germline V gene are MNHEY and SMNVEV (reference sequence). The CDR3 runs to 19 residues. As DNA, the CDR3 is TGTGCCAGCAGCCAAGGGGGACTAGCGGGAGGTTCCGGGGCCAACGTCCTGACTTTC. This gives the protein CASSQGGLAGGSGANVLTF.

The V gene is TRBV4-2, the J gene TRBJ2-5; weak D call: TRBD2 (6 bases). The CDR3 covers 15 residues. CDR1 and CDR2 from the germline V gene are LGHNA and YNFKEQ. The V end was cut by 8 bases, the J end by 5 bases, with 21 bases between. CDR3 sequence: CASGAGGLAEETQYF. CDR3 in DNA: TGTGCCAGCGGTGCCGGAGGGTTGGCAGAGGAGACCCAGTACTTC.

This clone was counted only a few times. As DNA, the CDR3 is TGTGCCAGCAGTGTGGCGGCAGCGTCCATGAACACTGAAGCTTTCTTT. This encodes CASSVAAASMNTEAFF. The gene calls are TRBV2 and TRBJ1-1; no definite D call. The CDR3 length is 16 residues. V lost 4 bases, J lost 0 bases, and 15 bases lay in between. The V gene's germline CDR1 is SNHLY and CDR2 FYNNEI.

The rearrangement uses TRBV7-9 and TRBJ2-7; D is unclear. The germline CDR1 and CDR2 sequences are SEHNR and FQNEAQ (reference sequence). V dropped 3 bases and J dropped 6 bases, with 9 bases sitting between them. CDR3 size: 12 residues. For the CDR3, the DNA is TGTGCCAGCAGCTTCATAACCTCCGAGCAGTACGTC. Translation: CASSFITSEQYV.

The V gene is TRBV7-8, the J gene TRBJ1-5; D is uncertain. CDR1 is SGHVS, CDR2 FQNEAQ, per germline. V was cut by 5 bases and J by 0 bases, with 8 bases left in between. There are 14 residues in the CDR3. The chain's CDR3 is CASSPTYSNQPQHF. CDR3 DNA: TGTGCCAGCAGCCCTACTTATAGCAATCAGCCCCAGCATTTT.

The chain employs TRBV6-1 and TRBJ1-4; possibly TRBD1 for D (5 bases). Germline assignment: CDR1 MNHNS and CDR2 SASEGT. The CDR3 covers 14 residues. In DNA form, the CDR3 reads TGTACAAGCACCCTGGGGCTTGCTAATGAAAAACTGTTTTTT. Residues: CTSTLGLANEKLFF.

The chain couples TRBV7-3 to TRBJ1-6; no clear D gene. The CDR3 totals 13 residues. The germline gives CDR1 SGHTA, CDR2 FQGTGA. Trimming removed 2 bases from V and 9 bases from J, with 8 bases in between. CDR3 sequence: CASSLSEGSPLHF. The CDR3 DNA reads TGTGCCAGCAGCTTATCGGAGGGTTCACCCCTCCACTTT. The variable domain in full, completed from reference TRBV7-3 and TRBJ1-6, reads GAGVSQTPSNKVTEKGKYVELRCDPISGHTALYWYRQSLGQGPEFLIYFQGTGAADDSGLPNDRFFAVRPEGSVSTLKIQRTERGDSAVYLCASSLSEGSPLHFGNGTRLTVT.